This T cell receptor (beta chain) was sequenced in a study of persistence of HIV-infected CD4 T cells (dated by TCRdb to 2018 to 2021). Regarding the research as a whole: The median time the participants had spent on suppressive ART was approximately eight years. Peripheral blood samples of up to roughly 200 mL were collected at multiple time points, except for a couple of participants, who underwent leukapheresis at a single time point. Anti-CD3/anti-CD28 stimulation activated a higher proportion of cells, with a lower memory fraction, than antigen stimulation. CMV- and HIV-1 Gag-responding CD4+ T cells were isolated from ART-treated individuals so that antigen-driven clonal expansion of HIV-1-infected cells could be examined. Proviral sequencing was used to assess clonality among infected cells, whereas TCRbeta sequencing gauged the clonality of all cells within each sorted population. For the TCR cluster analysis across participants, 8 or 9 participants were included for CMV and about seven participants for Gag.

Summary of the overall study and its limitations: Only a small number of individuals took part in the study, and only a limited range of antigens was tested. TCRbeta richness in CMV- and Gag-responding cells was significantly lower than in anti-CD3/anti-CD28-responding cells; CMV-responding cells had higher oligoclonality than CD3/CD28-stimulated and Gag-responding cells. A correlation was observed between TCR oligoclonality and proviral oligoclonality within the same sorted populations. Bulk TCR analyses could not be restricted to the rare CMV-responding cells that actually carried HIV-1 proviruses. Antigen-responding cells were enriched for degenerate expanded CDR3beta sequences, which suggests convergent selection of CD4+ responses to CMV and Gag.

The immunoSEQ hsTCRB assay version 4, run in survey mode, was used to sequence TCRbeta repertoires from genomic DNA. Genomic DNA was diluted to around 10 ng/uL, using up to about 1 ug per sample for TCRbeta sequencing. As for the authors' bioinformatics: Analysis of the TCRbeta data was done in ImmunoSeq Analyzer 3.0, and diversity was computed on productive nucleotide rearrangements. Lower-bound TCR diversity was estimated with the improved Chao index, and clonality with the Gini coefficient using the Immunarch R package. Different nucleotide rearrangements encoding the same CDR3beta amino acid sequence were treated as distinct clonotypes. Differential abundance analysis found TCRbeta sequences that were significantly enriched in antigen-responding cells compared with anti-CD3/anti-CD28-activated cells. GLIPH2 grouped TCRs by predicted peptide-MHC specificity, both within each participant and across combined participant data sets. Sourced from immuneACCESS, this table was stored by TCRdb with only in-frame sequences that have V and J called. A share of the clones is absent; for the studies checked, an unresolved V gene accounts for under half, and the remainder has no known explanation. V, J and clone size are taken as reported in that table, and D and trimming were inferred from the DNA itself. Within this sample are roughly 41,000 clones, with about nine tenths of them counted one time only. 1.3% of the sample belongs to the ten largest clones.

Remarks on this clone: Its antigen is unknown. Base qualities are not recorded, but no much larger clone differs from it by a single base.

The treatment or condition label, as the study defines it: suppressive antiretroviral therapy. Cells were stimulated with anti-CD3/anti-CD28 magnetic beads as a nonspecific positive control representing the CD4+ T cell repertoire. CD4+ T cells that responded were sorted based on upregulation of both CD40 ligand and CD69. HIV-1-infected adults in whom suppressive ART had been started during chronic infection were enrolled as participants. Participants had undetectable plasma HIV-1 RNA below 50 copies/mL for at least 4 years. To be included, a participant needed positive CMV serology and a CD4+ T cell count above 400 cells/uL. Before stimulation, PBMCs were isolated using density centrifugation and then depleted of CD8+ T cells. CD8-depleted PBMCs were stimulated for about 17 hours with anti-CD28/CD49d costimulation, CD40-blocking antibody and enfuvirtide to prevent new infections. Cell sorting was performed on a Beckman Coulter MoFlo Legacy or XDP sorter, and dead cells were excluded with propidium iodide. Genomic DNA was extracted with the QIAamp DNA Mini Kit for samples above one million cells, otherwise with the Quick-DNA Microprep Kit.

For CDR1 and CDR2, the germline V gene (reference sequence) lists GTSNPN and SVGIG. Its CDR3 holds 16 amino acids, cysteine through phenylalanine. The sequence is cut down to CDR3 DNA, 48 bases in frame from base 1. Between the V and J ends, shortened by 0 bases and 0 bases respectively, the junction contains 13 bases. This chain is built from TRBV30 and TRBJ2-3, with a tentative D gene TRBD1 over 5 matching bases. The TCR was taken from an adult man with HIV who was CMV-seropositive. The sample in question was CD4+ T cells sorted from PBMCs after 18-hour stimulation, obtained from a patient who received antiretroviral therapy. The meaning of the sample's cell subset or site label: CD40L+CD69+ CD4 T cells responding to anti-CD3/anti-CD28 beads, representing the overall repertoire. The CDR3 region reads CAWSVGRATSTDTQYF. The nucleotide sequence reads TGTGCCTGGAGTGTAGGCAGGGCCACTAGCACAGATACGCAGTATTTT.